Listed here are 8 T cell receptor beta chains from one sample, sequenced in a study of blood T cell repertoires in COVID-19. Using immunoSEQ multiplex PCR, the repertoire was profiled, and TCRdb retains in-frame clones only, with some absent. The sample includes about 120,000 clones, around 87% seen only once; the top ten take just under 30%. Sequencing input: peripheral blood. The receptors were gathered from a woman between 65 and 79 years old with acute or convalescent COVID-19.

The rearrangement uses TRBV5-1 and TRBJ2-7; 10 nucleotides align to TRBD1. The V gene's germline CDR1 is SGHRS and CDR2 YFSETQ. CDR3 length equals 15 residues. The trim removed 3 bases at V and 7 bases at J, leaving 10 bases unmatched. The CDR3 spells CASSSGQGGTGEQYF. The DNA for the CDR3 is TGCGCCAGCAGCTCCGGACAGGGGGGAACGGGTGAGCAGTACTTC.

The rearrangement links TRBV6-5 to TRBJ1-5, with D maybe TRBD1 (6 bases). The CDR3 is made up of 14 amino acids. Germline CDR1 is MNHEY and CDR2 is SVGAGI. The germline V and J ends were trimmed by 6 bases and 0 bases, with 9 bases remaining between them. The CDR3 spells CASRIRGSNQPQHF. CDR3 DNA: TGTGCCAGCAGAATCAGGGGTAGCAATCAGCCCCAGCATTTT.

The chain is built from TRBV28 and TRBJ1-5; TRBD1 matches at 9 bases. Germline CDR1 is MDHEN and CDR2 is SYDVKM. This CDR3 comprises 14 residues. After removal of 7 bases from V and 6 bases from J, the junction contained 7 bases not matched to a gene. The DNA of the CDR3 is TGTGCCAGCAAGGTGGGACAGGGAGGTCAGCCCCAGCATTTT. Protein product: CASKVGQGGQPQHF.

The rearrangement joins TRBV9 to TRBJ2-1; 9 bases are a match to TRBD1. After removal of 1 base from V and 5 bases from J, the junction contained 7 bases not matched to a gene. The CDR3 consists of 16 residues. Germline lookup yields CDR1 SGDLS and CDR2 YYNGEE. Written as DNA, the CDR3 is TGTGCCAGCAGCGTACGTCCGGGACAGGGACACAATGAGCAGTTCTTC. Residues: CASSVRPGQGHNEQFF.

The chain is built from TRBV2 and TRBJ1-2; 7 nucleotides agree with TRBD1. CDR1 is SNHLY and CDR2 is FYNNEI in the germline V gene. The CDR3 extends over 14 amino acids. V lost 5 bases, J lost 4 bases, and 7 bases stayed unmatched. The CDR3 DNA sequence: TGTGCCAGCAGTTTCATGACAGGGAGCTATGGCTACACCTTC. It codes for CASSFMTGSYGYTF.

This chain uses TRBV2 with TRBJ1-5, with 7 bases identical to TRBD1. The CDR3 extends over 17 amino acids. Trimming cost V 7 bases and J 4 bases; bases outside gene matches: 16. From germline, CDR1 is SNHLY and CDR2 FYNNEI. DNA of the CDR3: TGTGCCAGCATGGTGACAGGGCCGGAGTTACTGAATCAGCCCCAGCATTTT. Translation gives CASMVTGPELLNQPQHF.

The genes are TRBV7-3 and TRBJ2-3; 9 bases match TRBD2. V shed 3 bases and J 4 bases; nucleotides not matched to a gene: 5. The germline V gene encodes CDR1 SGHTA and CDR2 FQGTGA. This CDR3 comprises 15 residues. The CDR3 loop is CASSFQAGGPDTQYF. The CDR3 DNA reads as TGTGCCAGCAGCTTCCAGGCGGGGGGGCCAGATACGCAGTATTTT. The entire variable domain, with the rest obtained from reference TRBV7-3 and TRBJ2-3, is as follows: GAGVSQTPSNKVTEKGKYVELRCDPISGHTALYWYRQSLGQGPEFLIYFQGTGAADDSGLPNDRFFAVRPEGSVSTLKIQRTERGDSAVYLCASSFQAGGPDTQYFGPGTRLTVL.

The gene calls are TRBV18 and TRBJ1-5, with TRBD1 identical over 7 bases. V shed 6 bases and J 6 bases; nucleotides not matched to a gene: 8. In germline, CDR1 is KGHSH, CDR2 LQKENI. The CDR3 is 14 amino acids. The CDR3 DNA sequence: TGTGCCAGCTCCCTTGGGACAGATCCTCAGCCCCAGCATTTT. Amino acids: CASSLGTDPQPQHF. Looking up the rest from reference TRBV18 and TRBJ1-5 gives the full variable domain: NAGVMQNPRHLVRRRGQEARLRCSPMKGHSHVYWYRQLPEEGLKFMVYLQKENIIDESGMPKERFSAEFPKEGPSILRIQQVVRGDSAAYFCASSLGTDPQPQHFGDGTRLSIL.